The sequence of this TCR beta chain was determined in a study of blood T cell repertoires in COVID-19. Overall study: In each case, the material was cDNA or gDNA derived from T cells, B-cell-depleted T cells, or PBMCs.

Profiling relied on immunoSEQ multiplex PCR, and the TCRdb table lists in-frame clones only, not all of them. The sample has fewer than 250,000 clones; 75% to 85% are singletons. Germline CDR1 SEHNR, CDR2 FQNEAQ (reference sequence). There are 14 residues in the CDR3. Trimming removed 4 bases at V and 3 bases at J, with 10 bases between. This clonotype was sampled from a woman between 65 and 79 years old with acute or convalescent COVID-19. The V and J genes are TRBV7-9 and TRBJ1-5; D call uncertain. The sequencing input was peripheral blood. DNA for the CDR3: TGTGCCAGCAGCTCACCGACTTCCAATCAGCCCCAGCATTTT. It yields the protein CASSSPTSNQPQHF.